Shown below are 9 T cell receptor beta chains from a single sample sequenced in a study of neurological immune-mediated disorders. Each CDR3 protein gets one entry after TCRdb re-called the 5' RACE reads with MiXCR. This repertoire shows approximately 130,000 distinct CDR3 sequences, roughly 3.2% found once; its top ten account for 1.3%. The sample consisted of PBMCs. Receptors originate from a woman in her 30s with multiple sclerosis.

This clonotype was observed at least ten times. J is TRBJ2-3 and V is TRBV6-2 or TRBV6-3; TRBD2 matches at 7 bases. Germline assignment: CDR1 MNHEY and CDR2 SVGEGT. The CDR3 is 14 residues long. The ends lost 5 bases at V and 2 bases at J; junction bases unmatched: 4. CDR3 amino acids: CASSRGELTDTQYF. In nucleotides, the CDR3 is TGTGCCAGCAGTCGGGGGGAGCTCACAGATACGCAGTATTTT.

In this sample, this clonotype turned up many times. The rearrangement links TRBV12-3 or TRBV12-4 to TRBJ1-1; possible D gene TRBD1, 6 bases. This CDR3 region has 13 residues. The germline V and J ends were trimmed by 6 bases and 7 bases, with 15 bases remaining between them. This CDR3 reads CASSPRATGEAFF. The DNA of the CDR3 is TGTGCCAGCAGCCCGAGGGCGACAGGTGAAGCTTTCTTT.

This clonotype was counted ten times or more. The chain links TRBV20-1 to TRBJ2-1, with TRBD2 matching 12 bases. This CDR3 contains 16 residues. V shed 3 bases, J shed 6 bases, and the junction held 9 bases outside the gene matches. In germline, CDR1 is DFQATT, CDR2 SNEGSKA (reference sequence). DNA of the CDR3: TGCAGTGCTAGGGGTCTCCTAGCGGGAGGGGCCAATGAGCAGTTCTTC. The encoded protein is CSARGLLAGGANEQFF.

This clonotype has a handful of counts. The rearrangement links TRBV18 to TRBJ2-7; 7 bases match TRBD1. The trim removed 4 bases at V and 2 bases at J, leaving 5 bases unmatched. The CDR3 has 14 residues. Germline assignment: CDR1 KGHSH and CDR2 LQKENI. CDR3 amino acids: CASSQGARTYEQYF. DNA of the CDR3: TGTGCCAGCTCACAGGGGGCGCGTACCTACGAGCAGTACTTC.

This clonotype was seen at least ten times. This CDR3 is CASSVDPPGGGSNTGELFF. The DNA of the CDR3 is TGTGCCAGCAGCGTAGACCCACCGGGCGGGGGCTCGAACACCGGGGAGCTGTTTTTT. The chain combines TRBV9 with TRBJ2-2; the D gene is possibly TRBD2 (7 bases). This CDR3 has 19 residues. The germline V and J ends were trimmed by 0 bases and 0 bases, with 18 bases remaining between them. Per the germline V gene, CDR1 is SGDLS and CDR2 is YYNGEE.

This clonotype was recorded many times. The chain joins TRBV7-2 to TRBJ1-1; 8 bases map to TRBD1. V was clipped by 7 bases and J by 6 bases; unmatched bases: 10. Germline CDR1 is SGHTA and CDR2 is FQGNSA. The CDR3 spans 14 residues. Here the CDR3 reads CASIMTGVGAEAFF. The CDR3 region has the DNA TGTGCCAGCATAATGACAGGGGTAGGCGCTGAAGCTTTCTTT.

This clonotype occurred many times. The chain recombines TRBV24-1 with TRBJ1-1, with a weak D call TRBD1 (5 bases). The CDR3 has 11 amino acids. The V gene's germline CDR1 is KGHDR and CDR2 SFDVKD. V was cut by 8 bases and J by 4 bases, with 7 bases left in between. The CDR3 sequence is CATMGVTEAFF. The CDR3 bases are TGTGCCACCATGGGGGTCACTGAAGCTTTCTTT.

This clonotype was detected only a few times. The chain has TRBV20-1 and TRBJ2-1; 10 bases are a match to TRBD1. The V and J ends lost 6 bases and 5 bases, in that order; junction bases with no gene match: 7. The CDR3 has 14 residues. The germline CDR1 and CDR2 sequences are DFQATT and SNEGSKA (reference sequence). In DNA, the CDR3 is TGCAGTGCGGACGGTGGGACAGGGGACAATGAGCAGTTCTTC. Residues: CSADGGTGDNEQFF.

This clonotype was counted at least ten times. The chain employs TRBV20-1 and TRBJ2-7; 9 positions match TRBD2. The germline V gene encodes CDR1 DFQATT and CDR2 SNEGSKA (reference sequence). The V gene end was trimmed by 7 bases and the J gene end by 2 bases; junction bases not matched to a gene: 3. This CDR3 has 12 amino acids. CDR3 coding DNA: TGCAGTGTCCTAGCGGGACCCTACGAGCAGTACTTC. It is translated as CSVLAGPYEQYF.